This is a list of T cell receptor beta chains from one sample in a study of early T cells in non-severe SARS-CoV-2 infection. Using its own MiXCR run on the 5' RACE reads, TCRdb lists one record per CDR3 protein. This sample has 90,000 to 120,000 distinct CDR3 sequences, with 11% found just once. Sequencing was performed on whole blood. Receptors were obtained from an adult who was a healthcare worker with PCR-confirmed SARS-CoV-2 infection or an uninfected control (not recorded which). The CDR3 runs from the conserved cysteine through the conserved F or W. A D gene is named only where the DNA matches it firmly. A row's size may be missing; if present it is once, few, many or a size class.

j_call	d_call	v_call	clone_size	cdr3_aa	cdr3_nt
TRBJ2-3	TRBD2	TRBV7-6	few	CASSLVRLAGGDDTQYF	TGTGCCAGCAGCTTAGTAAGACTAGCGGGAGGGGATGATACGCAGTATTTT
TRBJ1-3	.	TRBV7-9	many	CASSLRAGAGNTIYF	TGTGCCAGCAGCTTACGAGCAGGGGCGGGAAACACCATATATTTT
TRBJ1-1	.	TRBV11-2	.	CASSSSRTEAFF	TGTGCCAGCAGCTCCTCTAGGACTGAAGCTTTCTTT
TRBJ2-2	.	TRBV29-1	.	CSVRVTGELFF	TGCAGCGTGAGGGTTACCGGGGAGCTGTTTTTT
TRBJ1-2	.	TRBV12-3/TRBV12-4	many	CASSFGPQSPYGYTF	TGTGCCAGCAGTTTTGGGCCTCAGTCACCATATGGCTACACCTTC
TRBJ2-1	TRBD2	TRBV18	many	CASSPGTSGTYNEQFF	TGTGCCAGCTCACCAGGGACTAGCGGAACCTACAATGAGCAGTTCTTC
TRBJ1-5	.	TRBV6-5	many	CASSSGANQPQHF	TGTGCCAGCAGCTCGGGAGCAAATCAGCCCCAGCATTTT
TRBJ2-7	.	TRBV3-1	many	CASSGLGYEQYF	TGTGCCAGCAGCGGGTTAGGCTACGAGCAGTACTTC
TRBJ1-1	TRBD1	TRBV5-1	many	CASSRSGTGTFF	TGCGCCAGCAGTCGTTCCGGGACAGGGACTTTCTTT
TRBJ1-4	.	TRBV12-3/TRBV12-4	many	CASTPSGGAAEKLFF	TGTGCCAGCACCCCGAGTGGGGGGGCGGCTGAAAAACTGTTTTTT
TRBJ2-7	.	TRBV6-5	many	CASSSYAPGRGHEQYF	TGTGCCAGCAGTTCCTACGCCCCGGGCAGGGGTCATGAGCAGTACTTC
TRBJ2-1	.	TRBV28	.	CASSFPHRASYNEQFF	TGTGCCAGCAGTTTCCCTCACCGGGCATCCTACAATGAGCAGTTCTTC
TRBJ2-4	.	TRBV7-9	many	CASSLGNGHIQYF	TGTGCCAGCAGCTTAGGGAACGGTCACATTCAGTACTTC
TRBJ2-1	.	TRBV7-9	few	CASSQGGVADEQFF	TGTGCCAGCAGCCAGGGAGGCGTGGCGGATGAGCAGTTCTTC
TRBJ1-5	TRBD1	TRBV28	.	CASSPTGRYQPQHF	TGTGCCAGCAGTCCGACAGGGAGATATCAGCCCCAGCATTTT
TRBJ1-4	.	TRBV19	.	CASSMRVSANEKLFF	TGTGCCAGTAGTATGAGAGTCTCGGCTAATGAAAAACTGTTTTTT
TRBJ2-7	TRBD2	TRBV3-1	few	CASSTERDYKSEQYF	TGTGCCAGCAGCACAGAGCGGGATTATAAGAGCGAGCAGTACTTC
TRBJ2-7	.	TRBV6-5	few	CASSYSIGYEQYF	TGTGCCAGCAGTTACTCGATAGGGTACGAGCAGTACTTC
TRBJ1-2	.	TRBV28	many	CASSRRGIVYGYTF	TGTGCCAGCAGTCGAAGGGGCATTGTCTATGGCTACACCTTC
TRBJ1-4	.	TRBV29-1	many	CSVGRRATNEKLFF	TGCAGCGTTGGGAGGAGGGCAACTAATGAAAAACTGTTTTTT
TRBJ2-1	TRBD2	TRBV7-8	many	CASSYRLAGMSSYNEQFF	TGTGCCAGCAGCTATCGACTAGCGGGGATGAGCTCCTACAATGAGCAGTTCTTC
TRBJ1-2	.	TRBV19	.	CASTTPLGFNYGYTF	TGTGCCAGTACCACTCCCCTGGGCTTTAACTATGGCTACACCTTC
TRBJ2-5	TRBD1	TRBV18	few	CASSLDRGHVSETQYF	TGTGCCAGCTCACTGGACAGGGGTCATGTTTCGGAGACCCAGTACTTC
TRBJ1-1	TRBD1	TRBV28	many	CASSSFRTDRGGTEAFF	TGTGCCAGCAGTTCCTTTCGCACCGACAGGGGAGGCACTGAAGCTTTCTTT
TRBJ2-3	TRBD2	TRBV12-3/TRBV12-4	many	CATARDYLTDTQYF	TGTGCCACAGCCCGGGACTACCTCACAGATACGCAGTATTTT
TRBJ2-1	.	TRBV7-2	few	CASSTERVRFEQFF	TGTGCCAGCAGCACCGAGCGGGTTAGGTTTGAGCAGTTCTTC
TRBJ2-1	TRBD2	TRBV29-1	few	CSVVGLAEYNEQFF	TGCAGCGTTGTAGGTCTAGCGGAATACAATGAGCAGTTCTTC
TRBJ1-1	.	TRBV5-1	few	CASSLGQPMNTEAFF	TGCGCCAGCAGCTTGGGGCAGCCTATGAACACTGAAGCTTTCTTT
TRBJ2-7	.	TRBV12-3/TRBV12-4	.	CASSPPGIGEQYF	TGTGCCAGCAGCCCCCCCGGAATCGGCGAGCAGTACTTC
TRBJ2-1	.	TRBV9	many	CASSVGLTGFRAEQFF	TGTGCCAGCAGCGTAGGACTAACCGGGTTCCGCGCCGAGCAGTTCTTC
TRBJ2-7	.	TRBV19	.	CASSPDRLQGEQYF	TGTGCCAGTAGTCCGGACAGACTTCAGGGCGAGCAGTACTTC
TRBJ2-7	TRBD1	TRBV20-1	.	CSAIPRQGMTYEQYF	TGCAGTGCCATCCCTAGACAGGGGATGACCTACGAGCAGTACTTC
TRBJ2-2	TRBD1	TRBV11-2	.	CASSAGQGGTGELFF	TGTGCCAGCAGCGCGGGACAGGGGGGCACCGGGGAGCTGTTTTTT
TRBJ1-5	.	TRBV4-1	many	CASSQDLRGYSNQPQHF	TGCGCCAGCAGCCAAGATCTCCGGGGATATAGCAATCAGCCCCAGCATTTT
TRBJ2-1	.	TRBV6-4	many	CASSDSPRGEQFF	TGTGCCAGCAGTGACTCGCCAAGGGGTGAGCAGTTCTTC
TRBJ2-7	TRBD1	TRBV28	few	CASSLPGTAVYEQYF	TGTGCCAGCAGTCTCCCCGGGACAGCCGTCTACGAGCAGTACTTC
TRBJ2-2	.	TRBV28	few	CASSRGSLNTGELFF	TGTGCCAGCAGCCGAGGCTCTCTTAACACCGGGGAGCTGTTTTTT
TRBJ2-5	.	TRBV4-1	many	CASSQVGSKETQYF	TGCGCCAGCAGCCAAGTGGGCAGCAAAGAGACCCAGTACTTC
TRBJ2-1	.	TRBV20-1	.	CSARVNEQFF	TGCAGTGCTAGAGTTAATGAGCAGTTCTTC
TRBJ2-3	.	TRBV29-1	.	CSVGSRGDTQYF	TGCAGCGTTGGTTCCCGGGGAGATACGCAGTATTTT
TRBJ2-2	.	TRBV6-1	many	CASSEAGDTGELFF	TGTGCCAGCAGTGAAGCGGGAGACACCGGGGAGCTGTTTTTT
TRBJ2-6	.	TRBV20-1	many	CSARVDSPSGANVLTF	TGCAGTGCTAGAGTGGACAGTCCCTCTGGGGCCAACGTCCTGACTTTC
TRBJ2-5	TRBD2	TRBV7-8	few	CASSHIGGSETQYF	TGTGCCAGCAGCCACATCGGGGGGTCGGAGACCCAGTACTTC
TRBJ1-2	.	TRBV15	many	CATPDWVGGYTF	TGTGCCACCCCCGATTGGGTCGGGGGCTACACCTTC
TRBJ2-3	TRBD1	TRBV18	medium-sized	CASSPRGRTQYF	TGTGCCAGCTCACCAAGGGGGCGCACGCAGTATTTT
TRBJ2-7	.	TRBV16	.	CASSQFRWALEQYF	TGTGCCAGCAGCCAATTCCGGTGGGCCCTCGAGCAGTACTTC
TRBJ1-3	.	TRBV7-3	.	CASSLGGTGNTIYF	TGTGCCAGCAGCTTAGGGGGTACTGGAAACACCATATATTTT
TRBJ2-3	.	TRBV6-5	.	CASSYSAATDTQYF	TGTGCCAGCAGTTACAGTGCAGCCACAGATACGCAGTATTTT
TRBJ2-5	TRBD2	TRBV7-2	few	CASSSRGGETQYF	TGTGCCAGCAGCTCCCGGGGGGGGGAGACCCAGTACTTC
TRBJ2-3	.	TRBV12-3/TRBV12-4	many	CASSSEVALGDTQYF	TGTGCCAGCAGTTCCGAAGTAGCATTAGGAGATACGCAGTATTTT
TRBJ2-3	.	TRBV20-1	many	CSARGTWGRQDTDTQYF	TGCAGTGCTAGAGGGACTTGGGGCAGACAAGACACAGATACGCAGTATTTT
TRBJ2-7	.	TRBV28	few	CASSFGKESSYEQYF	TGTGCCAGCAGTTTCGGGAAGGAAAGCTCCTACGAGCAGTACTTC
TRBJ2-3	.	TRBV7-9	many	CASSLEVATDTQYF	TGTGCCAGCAGCTTAGAAGTCGCGACCGATACGCAGTATTTT
TRBJ2-1	.	TRBV3-1	many	CASSTSAYNEQFF	TGTGCCAGCAGCACTAGTGCCTACAATGAGCAGTTCTTC
TRBJ2-2	.	TRBV10-3	many	CAISSGAQNTGELFF	TGTGCCATCAGCTCAGGGGCGCAGAACACCGGGGAGCTGTTTTTT
TRBJ2-3	.	TRBV20-1	many	CSARDTLSSTDTQYF	TGCAGTGCTAGAGATACTTTATCTAGCACAGATACGCAGTATTTT
TRBJ1-5	.	TRBV7-2	.	CASSINSGANQPQHF	TGTGCCAGCAGCATAAACAGTGGGGCGAATCAGCCCCAGCATTTT
TRBJ2-1	.	TRBV11-2	many	CASSSLKQYNEQFF	TGTGCCAGCAGCTCTCTCAAACAATACAATGAGCAGTTCTTC
TRBJ2-1	.	TRBV6-5	many	CASSYSRDYYNEQFF	TGTGCCAGCAGTTACTCGAGAGACTACTACAATGAGCAGTTCTTC
TRBJ1-2	.	TRBV9	.	CASSASNYGYTF	TGTGCCAGCAGCGCCAGCAACTATGGCTACACCTTC